These 20 T cell receptor beta chains originate from one sample sequenced in a study of T cell repertoires in cytomegalovirus infection. TCRdb processed the reads anew with MiXCR; each CDR3 protein has one entry. The sample consists of roughly 320,000 distinct CDR3 sequences, 9.5% of them appearing once. What was sequenced was PBMCs. Receptors were obtained from a human donor in good health (CMV status not recorded). Some clones in this sample may be carry-over from other donors' samples.

This clonotype came up many times. The V gene is TRBV7-2, the J gene TRBJ1-2; the D is unclear. The CDR3 contains 12 residues. Germline-derived CDR1 and CDR2 are SGHTA and FQGNSA. V was cut by 1 base and J by 8 bases, with 8 bases left in between. The CDR3 protein is CASSLGWRGYTF. CDR3 bases: TGTGCCAGCAGCTTAGGTTGGCGAGGCTACACCTTC. The whole variable domain, remainder taken from reference TRBV7-2 and TRBJ1-2, is GAGVSQSPSNKVTEKGKDVELRCDPISGHTALYWYRQSLGQGLEFLIYFQGNSAPDKSGLPSDRFSAERTGGSVSTLTIQRTQQEDSAVYLCASSLGWRGYTFGSGTRLTVV.

This clonotype was observed at least ten times. The genes are TRBV6-1 and TRBJ2-7; 15 nucleotides agree with TRBD2. The CDR3 length is 17 residues. The germline CDR1 and CDR2 sequences are MNHNS and SASEGT. V was pared by 7 bases and J by 6 bases, with 13 bases of the junction left unmatched. The CDR3 bases are TGTGCCAGCAACCCGGGACTAGCGGGAGGTGGGGGGGGCGAGCAGTACTTC. It specifies CASNPGLAGGGGGEQYF.

At least ten counts were recorded for this clonotype. The CDR3 DNA is TGTGCCAGCAGCTTAGCCCCGGGAACCTACGAGCAGTACTTC. Its translation is CASSLAPGTYEQYF. The chain recombines TRBV7-2 with TRBJ2-7; TRBD2 is a possible D gene (5 bases). The CDR3 is made up of 14 amino acids. Deletions cut 0 bases from V and 2 bases from J, with 8 bases between. Germline assignment: CDR1 SGHTA and CDR2 FQGNSA.

This clonotype was detected ten times or more. The DNA of the CDR3 is TGTGCCAGCAGCTTAGGAATCCTAGCGGGGGGGTCTGGGGCCAACGTCCTGACTTTC. Its protein product is CASSLGILAGGSGANVLTF. V gene TRBV7-2 combines with J gene TRBJ2-6; TRBD2 aligns across 12 bases. The CDR3 is made up of 19 amino acids. Losses at the gene ends were 1 base for V and 1 base for J; bases not matched to a gene: 5. CDR1 and CDR2 (germline): SGHTA, FQGNSA.

This clonotype occurred a few times. The chain carries TRBV12-3 or TRBV12-4 and TRBJ1-1; D not certain. The CDR3 has 16 amino acids. Trimming removed 3 bases from V and 1 base from J, with 15 bases in between. CDR3 in amino acids: CASSLSRGAWNTEAFF. CDR3 nucleotides: TGTGCCAGCAGTTTGAGTCGGGGTGCGTGGAACACTGAAGCTTTCTTT.

V is TRBV6-2 or TRBV6-3 and J is TRBJ2-2; maybe TRBD2 (6 bases). Germline CDR1 MNHEY, CDR2 SVGEGT. Trimming took off 5 bases at V and 0 bases at J, with 16 bases between the two ends. The CDR3 loop spans 17 amino acids. The CDR3 nucleotides read TGTGCCAGCAGTAGGACTATCGTGTCCCCGAACACCGGGGAGCTGTTTTTT. As protein: CASSRTIVSPNTGELFF.

This clonotype was observed a few times. V and J are TRBV20-1 and TRBJ1-2, with TRBD1 matching over 9 bases. V gave up 4 bases and J gave up 8 bases; unmatched junction bases: 11. CDR3 length: 14 amino acids. Germline CDR1 and CDR2: DFQATT and SNEGSKA (reference sequence). CDR3 residues: CSAINGQGPEGYTF. The CDR3 DNA follows: TGCAGTGCTATAAACGGACAGGGGCCGGAAGGCTACACCTTC.

This clonotype was detected a few times. J is TRBJ1-1 and V is TRBV29-1; TRBD1 agrees at 8 bases. The germline V gene encodes CDR1 SQVTM and CDR2 ANQGSEA. CDR3 size: 16 residues. Losses at the gene ends were 4 bases for V and 3 bases for J; bases not matched to a gene: 13. CDR3 in amino acids: CSVGGSWQDRDTEAFF. The DNA of the CDR3 is TGCAGCGTTGGGGGGTCTTGGCAGGACAGGGACACTGAAGCTTTCTTT.

This clonotype has just a few counts. The chain recombines TRBV7-3 with TRBJ1-2, with 10 positions matching TRBD1. Germline-derived CDR1 and CDR2 are SGHTA and FQGTGA. This CDR3 spans 15 amino acids. With 5 bases clipped from V and 6 bases from J, the junction kept 9 bases outside the gene matches. The CDR3 coding sequence is TGTGCCAGCAGCCCAACGGGACAGGGGTCGGATGGCTACACCTTC. Residues: CASSPTGQGSDGYTF.

The chain is built from TRBV4-3 and TRBJ2-1; 9 positions agree with TRBD1. V trimming: 0 bases; J trimming: 4 bases; junction bases outside the gene matches: 4. This CDR3 is built from 16 residues. Germline V gene lookup returns CDR1 LGHNA and CDR2 YSLEER. CDR3 residues: CASSQEDRGLYNEQFF. CDR3 bases: TGCGCCAGCAGCCAAGAGGACAGGGGCCTTTACAATGAGCAGTTCTTC.

In regard to this clonotype: Just one base apart from a much larger clone, this may be a read error. This chain uses TRBV7-4 with TRBJ2-5; TRBD1 aligns across 7 bases. The CDR3 is 19 residues long. Germline CDR1 and CDR2: SGHVT and SQSDAQ. CDR3 sequence reads: CVSSLPPRQGPTGLETQYF. Here the CDR3 DNA reads TGTGTCAGCAGCTTGCCCCCGCGACAGGGCCCCACCGGTTTGGAGACCCAGTACTTC. Combining the CDR3 with reference TRBV7-4 and TRBJ2-5 gives the whole variable domain GAGVSQSPRYKVAKRGRDVALRCDSISGHVTLYWYRQTLGQGSEVLTYSQSDAQRDKSGRPSGRFSAERPERSVSTLKIQRTEQGDSAVYLCVSSLPPRQGPTGLETQYFGPGTRLLVL.

This clonotype was observed many times. This chain uses TRBV7-6 with TRBJ2-3; D call uncertain. With 4 bases removed from V and 2 bases from J, the gap between germline ends came to 10 bases. The CDR3 loop spans 14 amino acids. Germline V lookup: CDR1 SGHVS, CDR2 FNYEAQ. The CDR3 nucleotides are TGTGCCAGCAGCTCCGCGCCTAACACAGATACGCAGTATTTT. The encoded protein is CASSSAPNTDTQYF.

The chain links TRBV6-2 or TRBV6-3 to TRBJ2-1, with 9 nucleotides matching TRBD2. Germline V gene lookup returns CDR1 MNHEY and CDR2 SVGEGT. CDR3 length equals 16 residues. V lost 5 bases and J lost 10; bases outside the gene matches: 15. The CDR3 DNA reads TGTGCCAGCAGTCCACCTCGCGGGGGGGGAGACTACGAGCAGTTCTTC. It is translated as CASSPPRGGGDYEQFF.

This clonotype was recorded at least ten times. The chain couples TRBV19 to TRBJ1-5; possible D gene TRBD1, 5 bases. The CDR3 consists of 15 residues. V lost 6 bases, J lost 4 bases, and 16 bases lay in between. CDR1 is LNHDA and CDR2 is SQIVND in the germline V gene (reference sequence). The CDR3 DNA reads as TGTGCCAGTAGGGCAGCGGGGCAACGAAATCAGCCCCAGCATTTT. Its protein product is CASRAAGQRNQPQHF.

Regarding this clonotype: This could be a read error, since a much larger clone is one nucleotide away. The chain is built from TRBV7-2 and TRBJ1-4, with D possibly TRBD1 on 6 matching bases. The CDR3 sequence is 19 residues long. V was trimmed by 5 bases and J by 0 bases, leaving 22 bases between them. The V gene's germline CDR1 is SGHTA and CDR2 FQGNSA. The CDR3 is CASSPTGGLSVSTNEKLFF. DNA for the CDR3: TGTGCCAGCAGCCCAACGGGGGGCCTATCCGTGTCAACTAATGAAAAACTGTTTTTT.

This clonotype came up many times. The V and J genes are TRBV5-1 and TRBJ2-1; D assignment may be TRBD1 or TRBD2 (5 bases each). V lost 4 bases and J 10 bases, leaving 15 bases between the germline ends. Germline values: CDR1 SGHRS, CDR2 YFSETQ. This CDR3 is built from 13 residues. The CDR3 coding sequence is TGCGCCAGCAGCATTGGGACCTTACAAGAGCAGTTCTTC. This translates into CASSIGTLQEQFF.

The V call is TRBV6-2 or TRBV6-3, the J call TRBJ2-7, with TRBD2 as a possible D gene (6 bases). CDR3 length: 15 amino acids. Between the trimmed V and J ends, which lost 4 bases and 5 bases, there was a span of 18 bases. From germline, CDR1 is MNHEY and CDR2 SVGEGT. CDR3 in amino acids: CASSFGDRPGDEQYF. CDR3 coding DNA: TGTGCCAGCAGTTTTGGGGACCGGCCGGGGGACGAGCAGTACTTC.

This clonotype was counted a few times. The chain joins TRBV10-2 to TRBJ2-7; D is unclear. V lost 7 bases and J lost 4, with 17 bases in between. The CDR3 sequence is 14 residues long. From germline, CDR1 is WSHSY and CDR2 SAAADI. Here the CDR3 reads CASTWAGGGYEQYF. In nucleotides, the CDR3 is TGCGCCAGCACGTGGGCAGGTGGTGGATACGAGCAGTACTTC.

This clonotype occurred many times. The chain couples TRBV7-2 to TRBJ2-6; 9 nucleotides match TRBD1. Germline lookup yields CDR1 SGHTA and CDR2 FQGNSA. J gave up 1 base and V 3 bases, and 4 bases lay outside the gene matches. This CDR3 contains 17 residues. The chain's CDR3 is CASSFYGQGSGANVLTF. In nucleotides, the CDR3 is TGTGCCAGCAGCTTTTACGGACAGGGGTCTGGGGCCAACGTCCTGACTTTC. The complete variable domain, with remaining parts taken from reference TRBV7-2 and TRBJ2-6, reads GAGVSQSPSNKVTEKGKDVELRCDPISGHTALYWYRQSLGQGLEFLIYFQGNSAPDKSGLPSDRFSAERTGGSVSTLTIQRTQQEDSAVYLCASSFYGQGSGANVLTFGAGSRLTVL.

This sequence joins TRBV7-2 and TRBJ1-6; D is unresolved. Looked up from germline, CDR1 is SGHTA and CDR2 is FQGNSA. Deletions cut 3 bases from V and 12 bases from J, with 9 bases between. This CDR3 region has 12 residues. The CDR3 sequence is CASSFSEEPLHF. CDR3 coding DNA: TGTGCCAGCAGCTTCTCCGAGGAACCCCTCCACTTT.